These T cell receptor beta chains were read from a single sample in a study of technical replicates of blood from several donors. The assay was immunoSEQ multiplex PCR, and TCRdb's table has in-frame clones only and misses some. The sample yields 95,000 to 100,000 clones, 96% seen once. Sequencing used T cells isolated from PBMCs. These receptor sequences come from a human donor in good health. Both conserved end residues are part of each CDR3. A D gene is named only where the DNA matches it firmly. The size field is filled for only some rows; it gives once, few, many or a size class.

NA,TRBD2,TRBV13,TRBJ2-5,TGTGCCAGCAGCTCTCAGGGGACTAGCGGGAGTTTTGGGACCCAGTACTTC,CASSSQGTSGSFGTQYF
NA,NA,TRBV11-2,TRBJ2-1,TGTGCCAGCAGCTTATGGGGCGCTTCCTACAATGAGCAGTTCTTC,CASSLWGASYNEQFF
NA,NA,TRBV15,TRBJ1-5,TGTGCCACCAGCAGAGCCCCTAATAGCAATCAGCCCCAGCATTTT,CATSRAPNSNQPQHF
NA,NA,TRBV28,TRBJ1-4,TGTGCCAGCAGTTTCTCTAGCGGGGAGGATGAAAAACTGTTTTTT,CASSFSSGEDEKLFF
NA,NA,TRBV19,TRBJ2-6,TGTGCCAGTACCCCGTGGTGGGGGGACGGCTCTGGGGCCAACGTCCTGACTTTC,CASTPWWGDGSGANVLTF
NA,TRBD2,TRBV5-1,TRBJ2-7,TGCGCCAGCAGCTTTGTAGCGGGAGTCTACGAGCAGTACTTC,CASSFVAGVYEQYF
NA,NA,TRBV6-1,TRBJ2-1,TGTGCCAGCAGTGAAGAAGGGTCGGGGTACAATGAGCAGTTCTTC,CASSEEGSGYNEQFF
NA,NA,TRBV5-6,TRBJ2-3,TGTGCCAGCAGCTTGATACAGGGTGGAGATACGCAGTATTTT,CASSLIQGGDTQYF
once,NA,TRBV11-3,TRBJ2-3,TGTGCCAGCAGCTTACGGGAGAGGTCCCTCTCCGATACGCAGTATTTT,CASSLRERSLSDTQYF
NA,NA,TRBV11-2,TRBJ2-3,TGTGCCAGCAGCTTATCGGACTACCTCACAGATACGCAGTATTTT,CASSLSDYLTDTQYF
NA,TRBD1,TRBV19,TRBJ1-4,TGTGCCAGTAGCCCAGACAGGGGGCTAGGTGAAAAACTGTTTTTT,CASSPDRGLGEKLFF
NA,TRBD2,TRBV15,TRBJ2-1,TGTGCCACCAGCAGAGATCGATCCGCGGGGGGGAGCAATGAGCAGTTCTTC,CATSRDRSAGGSNEQFF